This T cell receptor beta chain is from a study of OX40 agonist ivuxolimab in advanced cancers. Whole-study results and caveats: Compared with CD4+, CD8+ T cells on average had more expanded clones. At 0.1 to 3.0 mg/kg, CD4+ and CD8+ blood T cells expanded clonally by week 6.

Only in-frame clones appear in the TCRdb table, and some are missing; sequencing was by immunoSEQ multiplex PCR. The table lists approximately 80,000 clones, 80% to 95% of them singletons, with around 0.44% in the top ten. Germline V gene sequence: CDR1 MDHEN, CDR2 SYDVKM. The CDR3 covers 15 residues. Trimming stripped 0 bases from V and 0 bases from J, with 9 bases between. Regarding this clone: Its antigen is still unknown.

The receptor comes from an adult with an advanced solid tumor such as melanoma, head and neck, liver or kidney cancer. This rearrangement joins TRBV28 to TRBJ2-7, with D possibly matching TRBD2 (5 bases). Sample: CD4+ or CD8+ T cells sorted from blood, taken in a trial of the OX40 agonist ivuxolimab. The CDR3 DNA sequence: TGTGCCAGCAGTTTATGGTCGGGAAGCTCCTACGAGCAGTACTTC. This sequence encodes CASSLWSGSSYEQYF.